The clone carrying this T cell receptor (beta chain) was recorded many times. The CDR3 regions of TCR beta were amplified from RNA transcripts. First-round RT-PCR of the TCR CDR3 relied on the HTBI primer set. TCRdb used MiXCR to reprocess the multiplex PCR reads, holding one entry per CDR3 protein. The data show 650,000 to 700,000 distinct CDR3 sequences, 17% seen once. CDR3 length equals 13 residues. V lost 3 bases, J lost 3 bases, and 12 bases lay in between. The germline CDR1 and CDR2 sequences are DFQATT and SNEGSKA (reference sequence). The data were taken from a study of T cells in Graves' hyperthyroidism and ophthalmopathy.

The clonotype was recovered from a man aged 50 or older with Graves' hyperthyroidism. Sequenced sample: blood. The chain joins TRBV20-1 to TRBJ2-7; D unclear. The CDR3 DNA follows: TGCAGTGCTAGGCGTCGGGTTAGCTACGAGCAGTACTTC. Protein product: CSARRRVSYEQYF.